This TCR beta chain is drawn from a study of blood T cell repertoires in COVID-19. CDR1 SGDLS and CDR2 YYNGEE come from the germline V gene. V was pared by 1 base and J by 3 bases, with 5 bases between. The length of the CDR3 is 13 residues. Produced via immunoSEQ multiplex PCR; TCRdb's table is partial and in-frame only. The table shows about 240,000 clones, with about 87% occurring only once. The sequence was obtained from a woman in her 70s with active or convalescent COVID-19. Material: peripheral blood. V usage is TRBV9 and J usage is TRBJ1-5, with D hard to call. As DNA, the CDR3 is TGTGCCAGCAGCGTAACAGACAATCAGCCCCAGCATTTT. This translates into CASSVTDNQPQHF. Using reference TRBV9 and TRBJ1-5 for the parts outside the CDR3, the full variable domain is DSGVTQTPKHLITATGQRVTLRCSPRSGDLSVYWYQQSLDQGLQFLIQYYNGEERAKGNILERFSAQQFPDLHSELNLSSLELGDSALYFCASSVTDNQPQHFGDGTRLSIL.